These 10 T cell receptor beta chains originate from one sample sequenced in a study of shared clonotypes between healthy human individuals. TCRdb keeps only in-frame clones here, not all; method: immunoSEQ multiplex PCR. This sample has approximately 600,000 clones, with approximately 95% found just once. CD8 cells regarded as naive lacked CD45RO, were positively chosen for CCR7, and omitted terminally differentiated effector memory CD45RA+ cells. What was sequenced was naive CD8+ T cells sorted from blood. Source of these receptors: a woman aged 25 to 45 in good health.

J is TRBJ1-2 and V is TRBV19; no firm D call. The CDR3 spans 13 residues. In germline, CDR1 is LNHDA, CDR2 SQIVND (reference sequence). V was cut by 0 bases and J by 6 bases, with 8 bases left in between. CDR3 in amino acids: CASSIEGLNGYTF. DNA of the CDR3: TGTGCCAGTAGTATAGAGGGGTTGAATGGCTACACCTTC.

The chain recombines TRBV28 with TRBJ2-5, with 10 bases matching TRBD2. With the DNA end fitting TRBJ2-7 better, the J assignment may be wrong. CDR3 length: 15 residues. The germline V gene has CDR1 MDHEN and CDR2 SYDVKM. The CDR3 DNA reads TGTGCCAGCCGGACTAGCGGAACGGGATCCTACGAGCAGTACTTC. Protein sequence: CASRTSGTGSYEQYF.

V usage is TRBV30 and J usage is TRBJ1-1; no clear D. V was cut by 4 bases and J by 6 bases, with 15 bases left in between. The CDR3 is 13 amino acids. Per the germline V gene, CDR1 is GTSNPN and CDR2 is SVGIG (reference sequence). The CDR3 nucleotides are TGTGCCTGGACCGATGGTCGTTTGGCTGAAGCTTTCTTT. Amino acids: CAWTDGRLAEAFF.

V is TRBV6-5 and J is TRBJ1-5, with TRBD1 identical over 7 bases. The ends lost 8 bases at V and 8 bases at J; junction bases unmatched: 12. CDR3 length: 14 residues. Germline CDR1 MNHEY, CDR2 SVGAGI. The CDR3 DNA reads TGTGCCAGCGGCCCGACAGGGCCTGTGGAGCCCCAGCATTTT. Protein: CASGPTGPVEPQHF.

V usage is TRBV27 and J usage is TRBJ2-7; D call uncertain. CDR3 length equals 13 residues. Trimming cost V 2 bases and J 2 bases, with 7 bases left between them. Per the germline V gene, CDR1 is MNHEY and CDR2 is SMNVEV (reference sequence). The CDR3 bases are TGTGCCAGCAGTTTAAGTGCAGCCTACGAGCAGTACTTC. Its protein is CASSLSAAYEQYF.

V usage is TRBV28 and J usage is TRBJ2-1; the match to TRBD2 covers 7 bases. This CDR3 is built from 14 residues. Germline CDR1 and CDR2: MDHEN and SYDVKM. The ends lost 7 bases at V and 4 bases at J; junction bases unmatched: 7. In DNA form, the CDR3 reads TGTGCCAGCATCCAGACCGGGGGGTACAATGAGCAGTTCTTC. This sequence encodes CASIQTGGYNEQFF.

CDR3 residues: CASSVSDGVSYNEQFF. The CDR3 region has the DNA TGTGCCAGCAGTGTGTCCGACGGTGTATCCTACAATGAGCAGTTCTTC. This chain connects TRBV2 to TRBJ2-1; D is undetermined. Trimming shortened V by 4 bases and J by 1 base, and 14 bases separated the two germline ends. Germline values: CDR1 SNHLY, CDR2 FYNNEI. The CDR3 length is 16 residues. Drawing the rest from reference TRBV2 and TRBJ2-1, the complete variable domain is EPEVTQTPSHQVTQMGQEVILRCVPISNHLYFYWYRQILGQKVEFLVSFYNNEISEKSEIFDDQFSVERPDGSNFTLKIRSTKLEDSAMYFCASSVSDGVSYNEQFFGPGTRLTVL.

CDR3 sequence reads: CASSQGTGTEAFF. The CDR3 DNA follows: TGTGCCAGCAGCCAAGGGACAGGAACCGAAGCTTTCTTT. V and J are TRBV4-2 and TRBJ1-1, with 7 bases lining up with TRBD1. The V segment lost 1 base and the J segment 8 bases; nucleotides outside the gene matches: 4. The CDR3 totals 13 residues. The germline CDR1 and CDR2 sequences are LGHNA and YNFKEQ.

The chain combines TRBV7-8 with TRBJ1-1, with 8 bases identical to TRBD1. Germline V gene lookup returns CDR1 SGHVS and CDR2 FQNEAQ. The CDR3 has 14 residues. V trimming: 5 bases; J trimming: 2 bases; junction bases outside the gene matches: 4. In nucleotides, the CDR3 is TGTGCCAGCAGCGTGGACAGGGCCAACACTGAAGCTTTCTTT. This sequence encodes CASSVDRANTEAFF.

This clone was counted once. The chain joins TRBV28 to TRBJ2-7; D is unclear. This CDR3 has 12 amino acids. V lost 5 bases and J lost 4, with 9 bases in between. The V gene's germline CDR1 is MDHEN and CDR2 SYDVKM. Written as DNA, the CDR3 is TGTGCCAGCAGTCCCCACGGGTACGAGCAGTACTTC. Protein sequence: CASSPHGYEQYF.